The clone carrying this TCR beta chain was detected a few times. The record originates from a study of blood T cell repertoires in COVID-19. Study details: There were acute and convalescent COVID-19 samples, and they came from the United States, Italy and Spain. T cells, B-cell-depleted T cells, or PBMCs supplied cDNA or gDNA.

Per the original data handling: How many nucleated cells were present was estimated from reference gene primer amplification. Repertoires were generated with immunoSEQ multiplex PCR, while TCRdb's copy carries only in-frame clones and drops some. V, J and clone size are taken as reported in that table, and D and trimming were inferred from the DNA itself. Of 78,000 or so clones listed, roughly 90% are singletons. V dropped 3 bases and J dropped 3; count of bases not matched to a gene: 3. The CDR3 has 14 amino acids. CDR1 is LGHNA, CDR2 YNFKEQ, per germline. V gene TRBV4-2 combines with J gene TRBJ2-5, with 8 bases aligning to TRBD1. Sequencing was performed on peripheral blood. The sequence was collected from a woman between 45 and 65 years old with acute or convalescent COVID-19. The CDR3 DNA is TGTGCCAGCAGCCATGGACAGGGAAAAGAGACCCAGTACTTC. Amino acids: CASSHGQGKETQYF.